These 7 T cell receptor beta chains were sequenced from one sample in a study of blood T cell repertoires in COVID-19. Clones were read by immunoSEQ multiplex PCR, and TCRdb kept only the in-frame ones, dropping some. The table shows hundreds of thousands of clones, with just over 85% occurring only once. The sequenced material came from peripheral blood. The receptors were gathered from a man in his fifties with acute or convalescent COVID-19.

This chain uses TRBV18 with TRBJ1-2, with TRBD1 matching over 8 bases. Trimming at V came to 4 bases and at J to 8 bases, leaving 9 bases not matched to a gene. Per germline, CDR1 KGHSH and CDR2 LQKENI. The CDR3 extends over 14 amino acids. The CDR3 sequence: CASSLAAGGQGYTF. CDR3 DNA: TGTGCCAGCTCACTAGCCGCAGGGGGCCAAGGCTACACCTTC.

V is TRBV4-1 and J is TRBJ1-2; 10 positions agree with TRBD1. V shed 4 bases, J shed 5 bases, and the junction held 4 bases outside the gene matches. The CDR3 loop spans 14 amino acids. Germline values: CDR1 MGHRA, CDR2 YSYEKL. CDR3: CASSPAGQGYGYTF. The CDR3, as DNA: TGCGCCAGCAGCCCGGCGGGACAGGGGTATGGCTACACCTTC.

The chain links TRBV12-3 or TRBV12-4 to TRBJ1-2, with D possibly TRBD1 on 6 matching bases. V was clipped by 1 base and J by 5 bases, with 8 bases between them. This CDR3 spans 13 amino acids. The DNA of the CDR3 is TGTGCCAGCAGTTTAGGGGGGCAATATGGCTACACCTTC. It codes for CASSLGGQYGYTF.

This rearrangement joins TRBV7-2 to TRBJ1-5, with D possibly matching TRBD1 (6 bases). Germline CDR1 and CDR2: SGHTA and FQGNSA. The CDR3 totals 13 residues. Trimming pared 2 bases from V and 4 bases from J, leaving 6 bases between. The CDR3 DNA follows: TGTGCCAGCAGCTTAAGGGGGAATCAGCCCCAGCATTTT. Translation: CASSLRGNQPQHF.

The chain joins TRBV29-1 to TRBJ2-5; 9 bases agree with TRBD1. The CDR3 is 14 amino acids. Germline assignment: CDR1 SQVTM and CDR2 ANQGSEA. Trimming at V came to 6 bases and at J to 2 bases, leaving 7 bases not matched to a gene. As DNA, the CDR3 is TGCAGCGTCCAGGACAGGGGATGGCAAGAGACCCAGTACTTC. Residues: CSVQDRGWQETQYF. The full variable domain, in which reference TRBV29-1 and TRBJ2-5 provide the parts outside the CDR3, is SAVISQKPSRDICQRGTSLTIQCQVDSQVTMMFWYRQQPGQSLTLIATANQGSEATYESGFVIDKFPISRPNLTFSTLTVSNMSPEDSSIYLCSVQDRGWQETQYFGPGTRLLVL.

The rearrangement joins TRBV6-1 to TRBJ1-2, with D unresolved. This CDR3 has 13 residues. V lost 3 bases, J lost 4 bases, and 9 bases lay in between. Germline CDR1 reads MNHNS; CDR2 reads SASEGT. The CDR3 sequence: CASSENGLYGYTF. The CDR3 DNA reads TGTGCCAGCAGTGAGAATGGCCTCTATGGCTACACCTTC.

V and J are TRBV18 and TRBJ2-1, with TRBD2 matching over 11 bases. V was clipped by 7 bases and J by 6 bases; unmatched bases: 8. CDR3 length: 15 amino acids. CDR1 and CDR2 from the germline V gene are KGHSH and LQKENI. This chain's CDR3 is CASFQGSGGANEQFF. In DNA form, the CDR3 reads TGTGCCAGCTTCCAGGGTAGCGGGGGGGCCAATGAGCAGTTCTTC.